These T cell receptor beta chains were read from a single sample in a study of neurological immune-mediated disorders. A single record per CDR3 protein comes from TCRdb applying MiXCR to the 5' RACE reads. The sample has more than 20,000 distinct CDR3 sequences; less than 15% are singletons. Sequenced input: CD4+ T cells from blood. Source of these receptors: a female donor with HTLV-1-associated myelopathy (HAM/TSP). Each CDR3 is given with its conserved first and last residue. A D gene is named only where the DNA matches it firmly. Expanded clones are given a class, and other clones once, few, many or no size at all.

D	size	J	V	DNA	CDR3
NA	many	TRBJ2-7	TRBV20-1	TGCAGTGCCCCGGGTCCCGAGGGCTCCTACGAGCAGTACTTC	CSAPGPEGSYEQYF
NA	many	TRBJ2-7	TRBV2	TGTGCCAGCAAGGGGCAGGGGCATACCTACGAGCAGTACTTC	CASKGQGHTYEQYF
TRBD1	many	TRBJ2-7	TRBV7-2	TGTGCCAGCAGCTTATACGGACAGGGTACCTACGAGCAGTACTTC	CASSLYGQGTYEQYF
NA	medium-sized	TRBJ2-1	TRBV11-1	TGTGCCAGCAGCACGACAGGATTCAATGAGCAGTTCTTC	CASSTTGFNEQFF
TRBD1	many	TRBJ2-1	TRBV4-3	TGCGCCAGCAGCCAAGATGGGGACAGGGGCTACAATGAGCAGTTCTTC	CASSQDGDRGYNEQFF
NA	many	TRBJ1-2	TRBV5-5	TGTGCCAGCAGCTTGGGAAATTGGGACTGGAGCACCTTC	CASSLGNWDWSTF
NA	many	TRBJ1-6	TRBV20-1	TGCAGTGCTAGAGATGGGGGGTTTCGGTCACCCCTCCACTTT	CSARDGGFRSPLHF
NA	many	TRBJ2-7	TRBV27	TGTGCCAGCAGTTTAAGGGTCTCCTACGAGCAGTACTTC	CASSLRVSYEQYF
TRBD2	many	TRBJ2-3	TRBV29-1	TGCAGCGTTGAGTCGGGAGGGTCGGCAGATACGCAGTATTTT	CSVESGGSADTQYF
TRBD2	many	TRBJ2-1	TRBV7-2	TGTGCCAGCAGCTTAGTTGCGGGAGGGGGCAATGAGCAGTTCTTC	CASSLVAGGGNEQFF
NA	NA	TRBJ2-1	TRBV24-1	TGTGCCACCAGTTTAGGACGCCTCGATGAGCAGTTCTTC	CATSLGRLDEQFF
NA	NA	TRBJ2-7	TRBV7-9	TGTGCCAGCAGCTTAGGGCAGGGTTACTACGAGCAGTACTTC	CASSLGQGYYEQYF
TRBD2	many	TRBJ2-1	TRBV4-2	TGTGCCAGCAGCCAAGATGTGGCGGGAGTAGGCAATGAGCAGTTCTTC	CASSQDVAGVGNEQFF
NA	many	TRBJ2-3	TRBV7-3	TGTGCCAGCAGCTTATCCAGGGCAGATACGCAGTATTTT	CASSLSRADTQYF
NA	many	TRBJ1-2	TRBV12-3/TRBV12-4	TGTGCCAGCAGCCCCCGGCGAGGGTCCTATGGCTACACCTTC	CASSPRRGSYGYTF
NA	many	TRBJ2-5	TRBV10-3	TGTGCCATCAGTGAGGAAATTATAGTACTAGCCGGGGAGACCCAGTACTTC	CAISEEIIVLAGETQYF
TRBD1	many	TRBJ1-1	TRBV12-3/TRBV12-4	TGTGCCAGCAGAGACCGGGACAGGGGTTTAGGTAGGGGCATGAACACTGAAGCTTTCTTT	CASRDRDRGLGRGMNTEAFF
TRBD2	many	TRBJ2-2	TRBV7-2	TGTGCCAGCAGCCAGGGACTAGGGTTCATCGGGGAGCTGTTTTTT	CASSQGLGFIGELFF
NA	medium-sized	TRBJ1-5	TRBV15	TGTGCCACCAGCAGAGGGAGGACTGGTGGTGGTAGCAATCAGCCCCAGCATTTT	CATSRGRTGGGSNQPQHF
TRBD1	many	TRBJ1-1	TRBV5-1	TGCGCCAGCAGCGCCCCAGGGGGGTACACTGAAGCTTTCTTT	CASSAPGGYTEAFF
TRBD1	many	TRBJ1-5	TRBV19	TGTGCCAGTAGTATAAAAGGGCTGACAGGGAGCAATCAGCCCCAGCATTTT	CASSIKGLTGSNQPQHF
NA	many	TRBJ2-5	TRBV2	TGTGCCAGCAGTGAAGCGAGGGAAGAGACCCAGTACTTC	CASSEAREETQYF